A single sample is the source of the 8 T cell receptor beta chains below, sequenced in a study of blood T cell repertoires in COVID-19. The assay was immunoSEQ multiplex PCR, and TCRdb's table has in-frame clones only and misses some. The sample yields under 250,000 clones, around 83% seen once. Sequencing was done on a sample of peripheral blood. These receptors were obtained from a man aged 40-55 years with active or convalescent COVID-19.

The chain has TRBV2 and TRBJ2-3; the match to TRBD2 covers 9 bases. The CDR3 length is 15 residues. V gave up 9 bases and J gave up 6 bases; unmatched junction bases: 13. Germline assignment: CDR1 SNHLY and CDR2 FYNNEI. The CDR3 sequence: CASVTGRGGPDTQYF. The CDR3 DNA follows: TGTGCCAGTGTTACAGGGCGGGGGGGCCCCGATACGCAGTATTTT.

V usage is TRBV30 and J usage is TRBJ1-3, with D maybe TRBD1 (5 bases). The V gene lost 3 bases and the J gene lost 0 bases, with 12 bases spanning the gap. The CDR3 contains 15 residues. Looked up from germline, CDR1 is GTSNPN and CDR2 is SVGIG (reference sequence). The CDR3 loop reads CAWRSKDNSGNTIYF. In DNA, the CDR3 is TGTGCCTGGAGATCCAAGGACAACTCTGGAAACACCATATATTTT.

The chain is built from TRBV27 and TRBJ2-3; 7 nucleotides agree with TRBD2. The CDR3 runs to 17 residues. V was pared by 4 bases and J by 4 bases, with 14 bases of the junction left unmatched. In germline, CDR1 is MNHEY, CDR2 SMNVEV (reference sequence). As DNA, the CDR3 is TGTGCCAGCAGTTCCGCTCTGGCGGGAGCACTAGCAGATACGCAGTATTTT. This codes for CASSSALAGALADTQYF.

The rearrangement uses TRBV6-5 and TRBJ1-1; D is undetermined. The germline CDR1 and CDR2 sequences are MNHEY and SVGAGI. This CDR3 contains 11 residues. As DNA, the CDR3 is TGTTGCAGTCCAATGAACACTGAAGCTTTCTTT. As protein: CCSPMNTEAFF.

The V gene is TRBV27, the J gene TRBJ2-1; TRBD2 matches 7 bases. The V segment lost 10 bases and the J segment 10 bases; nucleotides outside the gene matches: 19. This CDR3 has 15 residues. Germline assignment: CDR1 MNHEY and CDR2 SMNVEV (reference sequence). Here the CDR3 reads CAKPAAGASRKEQFF. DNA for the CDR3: TGTGCCAAGCCGGCGGCGGGAGCCTCCAGGAAGGAGCAGTTCTTC.

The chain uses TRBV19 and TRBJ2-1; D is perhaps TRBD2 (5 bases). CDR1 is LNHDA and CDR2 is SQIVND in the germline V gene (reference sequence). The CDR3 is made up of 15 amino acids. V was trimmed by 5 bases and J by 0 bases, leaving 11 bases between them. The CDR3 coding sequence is TGTGCCAGTAGTGGACGGAGGAGCTCCTACAATGAGCAGTTCTTC. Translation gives CASSGRRSSYNEQFF.

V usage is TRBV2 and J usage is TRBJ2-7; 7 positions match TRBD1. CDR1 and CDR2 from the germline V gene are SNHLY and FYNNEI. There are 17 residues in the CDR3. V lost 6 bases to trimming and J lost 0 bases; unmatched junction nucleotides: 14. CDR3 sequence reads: CASREPPPGTVSYEQYF. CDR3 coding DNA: TGTGCCAGCAGGGAACCTCCTCCCGGGACAGTCTCCTACGAGCAGTACTTC.

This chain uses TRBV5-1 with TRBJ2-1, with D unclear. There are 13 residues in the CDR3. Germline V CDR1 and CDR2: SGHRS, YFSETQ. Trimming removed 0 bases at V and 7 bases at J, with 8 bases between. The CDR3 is CASSLAYGNEQFF. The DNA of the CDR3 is TGCGCCAGCAGCTTGGCCTATGGTAATGAGCAGTTCTTC.